This TCR beta chain was retrieved from a study of blood T cell repertoires in COVID-19. Study at large: From the United States, Italy and Spain came samples of acute and convalescent COVID-19. In each case, the material was cDNA or gDNA derived from T cells, B-cell-depleted T cells, or PBMCs.

The CDR3 runs to 17 residues. Per the germline V gene, CDR1 is LGHNA and CDR2 is YNFKEQ. J was trimmed by 0 bases and V by 4 bases; bases with no gene match: 4. Original analysis: Reference gene primers were amplified, and this amplification served to estimate nucleated cell counts. Measured with immunoSEQ multiplex PCR; TCRdb has only the in-frame clones, and not every one. For V, J and clone size, that table is used; D and trimming come from the DNA. The repertoire holds over 120,000 clones, with roughly nine tenths as singletons. The J gene is TRBJ2-3, the V gene TRBV4-2; 13 positions match TRBD2. Specimen: peripheral blood. The TCR was taken from a human donor in a cohort sampled during active COVID-19. In DNA, the CDR3 is TGTGCCAGCAGCCGGGGGACTAGCGGGGCCAGCACAGATACGCAGTATTTT. Encoded protein: CASSRGTSGASTDTQYF.